A single sample gave rise to the 17 T cell receptor beta chains below, sequenced in a study of blood T cell repertoires in COVID-19. TCRdb's copy holds only in-frame clones and misses some; the assay was immunoSEQ multiplex PCR. The table includes approximately 88,000 clones, about 77% detected once. Sample: peripheral blood. These receptors all come from a man aged 70 or older with COVID-19, enrolled during active disease.

This clone was seen only a few times. The chain uses TRBV10-2 and TRBJ2-7, with D possibly TRBD2 on 5 matching bases. The CDR3 loop spans 12 amino acids. V was clipped by 2 bases and J by 5 bases, with 7 bases between them. The germline V gene encodes CDR1 WSHSY and CDR2 SAAADI. The CDR3 bases are TGCGCCAGCAGTGAGAGAGCGGACGAGCAGTACTTC. Amino acid sequence: CASSERADEQYF.

The rearrangement links TRBV4-3 to TRBJ1-2; D uncertain. The CDR3 extends over 13 amino acids. Trimming cost V 1 base and J 5 bases, with 8 bases left between them. Germline CDR1 is LGHNA and CDR2 is YSLEER. CDR3 loop: CASSQASRYGYTF. CDR3 coding DNA: TGCGCCAGCAGCCAAGCGTCGCGGTATGGCTACACCTTC.

The J gene is TRBJ2-5, the V gene TRBV7-2, with 12 bases lining up with TRBD2. The CDR3 is 17 residues long. In germline, CDR1 is SGHTA, CDR2 FQGNSA. The V segment lost 1 base and the J segment 4 bases; nucleotides outside the gene matches: 7. CDR3 sequence (DNA): TGTGCCAGCAGCTTAGTGTCTAGCGGGGGGGCAAGAGAGACCCAGTACTTC. Translation: CASSLVSSGGARETQYF.

The sample holds many counts of this clone. The chain combines TRBV3-1 (or the pseudogene TRBV3-2) with TRBJ1-6, with D uncertain. V dropped 6 bases and J dropped 10 bases, with 10 bases sitting between them. Per germline, CDR1 LGHDT and CDR2 YNNKEL (reference sequence). The CDR3 runs 12 residues. The CDR3 sequence is CASRAGFSPLHF. Here the CDR3 DNA reads TGTGCCAGCAGGGCCGGGTTCTCACCCCTCCACTTT.

This clone was seen just once. The genes are TRBV19 and TRBJ2-5; unclear D gene. This CDR3 has 14 residues. V dropped 5 bases and J dropped 5 bases, with 15 bases sitting between them. Germline assignment: CDR1 LNHDA and CDR2 SQIVND (reference sequence). The CDR3 DNA reads TGTGCCAGTAGTCTCCACCCCAGGTTGGAGACCCAGTACTTC. Amino acid sequence: CASSLHPRLETQYF. The complete variable domain, with remaining parts taken from reference TRBV19 and TRBJ2-5, reads DGGITQSPKYLFRKEGQNVTLSCEQNLNHDAMYWYRQDPGQGLRLIYYSQIVNDFQKGDIAEGYSVSREKKESFPLTVTSAQKNPTAFYLCASSLHPRLETQYFGPGTRLLVL.

The CDR3 here is CASSPHRGRNTEAFF. The CDR3, as DNA: TGTGCCAGCAGCCCACACAGGGGGAGGAACACTGAAGCTTTCTTT. The chain joins TRBV7-2 to TRBJ1-1; the match to TRBD1 covers 8 bases. Per the germline V gene, CDR1 is SGHTA and CDR2 is FQGNSA. J was trimmed by 1 base and V by 5 bases; bases with no gene match: 6. The length of the CDR3 is 15 residues.

This sequence joins TRBV6-5 and TRBJ1-1; no clear D gene. The CDR3 runs 13 residues. Germline CDR1 and CDR2: MNHEY and SVGAGI. V was shortened by 6 bases and J by 6 bases, with 14 bases between the two germline ends. The CDR3 region has the DNA TGTGCCAGCAGGGCCCCCTCTTGGCCTGAAGCTTTCTTT. As protein: CASRAPSWPEAFF.

This clone appeared a few times. The V gene is TRBV24-1, the J gene TRBJ2-7; 7 bases are a match to TRBD1. This CDR3 is 18 amino acids long. V lost 5 bases, J lost 3 bases, and 18 bases stayed unmatched. Germline loops: CDR1 KGHDR, CDR2 SFDVKD. The CDR3 spells CATSGGELGTARFYEQYF. The CDR3 nucleotides read TGTGCCACCAGTGGGGGTGAACTGGGGACAGCCCGTTTCTACGAGCAGTACTTC.

This clone was seen a handful of times. The rearrangement links TRBV2 to TRBJ1-6; TRBD1 aligns across 7 bases. This CDR3 has 14 residues. Germline CDR1 is SNHLY and CDR2 is FYNNEI. The junction had 6 bases not matched to a gene; V was cut back by 6 bases and J by 7 bases. CDR3 loop: CASRHRDSNSPLHF. CDR3 in DNA: TGTGCCAGCAGGCACCGGGACAGCAATTCACCCCTCCACTTT. The variable domain in full, completed from reference TRBV2 and TRBJ1-6, reads EPEVTQTPSHQVTQMGQEVILRCVPISNHLYFYWYRQILGQKVEFLVSFYNNEISEKSEIFDDQFSVERPDGSNFTLKIRSTKLEDSAMYFCASRHRDSNSPLHFGNGTRLTVT.

The rearrangement links TRBV27 to TRBJ2-1; tentatively, D is TRBD2 (6 bases). V shed 2 bases and J shed 2 bases, with 7 bases lying between them. The CDR3 covers 14 residues. The germline V gene encodes CDR1 MNHEY and CDR2 SMNVEV (reference sequence). CDR3 amino acids: CASSLTGAYNEQFF. The DNA for the CDR3 is TGTGCCAGCAGTTTAACGGGAGCCTACAATGAGCAGTTCTTC.

This chain links TRBV5-4 with TRBJ2-7; 7 nucleotides agree with TRBD1. The ends lost 4 bases at V and 3 bases at J; junction bases unmatched: 13. The CDR3 spans 16 residues. Looked up from germline, CDR1 is SGHNT and CDR2 is YYREEE (reference sequence). The CDR3 reads CASSAAGTAMLYEQYF. The CDR3 DNA follows: TGTGCCAGCAGCGCGGCCGGGACAGCGATGCTCTACGAGCAGTACTTC.

The chain employs TRBV19 and TRBJ1-5, with D tentatively TRBD1 (6 bases). This CDR3 is 18 amino acids long. Trimming shortened V by 8 bases and J by 6 bases, and 29 bases separated the two germline ends. The germline V gene has CDR1 LNHDA and CDR2 SQIVND (reference sequence). The CDR3 here is CASPRGRGAMGQGQPQHF. Here the CDR3 DNA reads TGTGCCAGTCCAAGGGGTCGGGGGGCGATGGGCCAGGGTCAGCCCCAGCATTTT. The full variable domain, with the rest looked up from reference TRBV19 and TRBJ1-5, is DGGITQSPKYLFRKEGQNVTLSCEQNLNHDAMYWYRQDPGQGLRLIYYSQIVNDFQKGDIAEGYSVSREKKESFPLTVTSAQKNPTAFYLCASPRGRGAMGQGQPQHFGDGTRLSIL.

V is TRBV5-1 and J is TRBJ2-5, with D possibly matching TRBD1 (6 bases). Germline V gene sequence: CDR1 SGHRS, CDR2 YFSETQ. V lost 4 bases, J lost 2 bases, and 9 bases lay in between. This CDR3 has 13 amino acids. The CDR3 protein is CASSHGQQETQYF. DNA for the CDR3: TGCGCCAGCAGCCATGGACAGCAAGAGACCCAGTACTTC.

The rearrangement links TRBV5-1 to TRBJ2-7, with 11 bases matching TRBD1. The CDR3 spans 16 residues. V lost 3 bases, J lost 7 bases, and 12 bases stayed unmatched. Germline V CDR1 and CDR2: SGHRS, YFSETQ. The CDR3: CASSSGTGGGRGEQYF. In DNA, the CDR3 is TGCGCCAGCAGCTCCGGGACAGGGGGTGGTCGTGGTGAGCAGTACTTC.

V is TRBV7-9 and J is TRBJ2-5; no definite D call. Germline CDR1 reads SEHNR; CDR2 reads FQNEAQ (reference sequence). The CDR3 is 13 residues long. Trimming removed 1 base at V and 5 bases at J, with 8 bases between. This CDR3 reads CASSLVTEETQYF. DNA for the CDR3: TGTGCCAGCAGCTTAGTTACAGAGGAGACCCAGTACTTC.

This clone was seen only once. The rearrangement uses TRBV5-1 and TRBJ2-5, with D perhaps TRBD2 (6 bases). Germline V gene data show CDR1 as SGHRS and CDR2 as YFSETQ. Trimming cost V 4 bases and J 4 bases, with 17 bases left between them. This CDR3 has 15 residues. The CDR3 protein is CASSPRGGRVETQYF. The CDR3 region has the DNA TGCGCCAGCAGCCCCCGGGGAGGTCGGGTAGAGACCCAGTACTTC.

J is TRBJ1-2 and V is TRBV28; tentative D call: TRBD1 (6 bases). CDR3 length equals 13 residues. In germline, CDR1 is MDHEN, CDR2 SYDVKM. V lost 8 bases and J lost 5, with 15 bases in between. This CDR3 is CASEGGGLYGYTF. The CDR3 coding sequence is TGTGCCAGCGAGGGGGGAGGGCTTTATGGCTACACCTTC.